This T cell receptor (beta chain) was found in a study of OX40 agonist ivuxolimab in advanced cancers. Study-level results: The authors also found low normalized T-cell clonal expansion in some nonresponders.

Note on this clone: Its antigen is unidentified.

Using immunoSEQ multiplex PCR, the repertoire was profiled, and TCRdb retains in-frame clones only, with some absent. This repertoire shows 20,000 or so clones, roughly 85% found once; its top ten account for 10% to 15%. Specimen: CD4+ or CD8+ T cells sorted from blood, collected in a trial of the OX40 agonist ivuxolimab. The TCR originated in an adult with an advanced solid tumor such as melanoma, head and neck, liver or kidney cancer.

This CDR3 reads CASSGPGAGGFTGELFF. Written as DNA, the CDR3 is TGTGCCAGCAGCGGCCCTGGAGCGGGAGGGTTCACCGGGGAGCTGTTTTTT. The chain links TRBV27 to TRBJ2-2, with 10 bases aligning to TRBD2. J lost 4 bases, V lost 6 bases, and 11 bases had no gene match. There are 17 residues in the CDR3. Looked up from germline, CDR1 is MNHEY and CDR2 is SMNVEV (reference sequence).